This T cell receptor (beta chain) was captured by sequencing in a study of shared clonotypes between healthy human individuals. About the research overall: With ages of 18 to 49, the donors were a couple of women and a few men. Findings of the study overall: The genetic and exposure-history diversity represented was limited by few donors.

The CD4+ fraction was divided into a CD45RA+ naive subset and a CD45RA-negative memory subset. Worth noting for this clone: Its target is not known.

Method: immunoSEQ multiplex PCR; TCRdb's copy keeps in-frame clones and lacks some. The sample has about 1.1 million clones; around three quarters are singletons. Sequencing input: memory CD4+ T cells from PBMCs. The subset was: CD45RA-negative fraction. This clonotype originated in a man younger than 30 in good health. Some clones in this sample may be carry-over from other donors' samples.

As DNA, the CDR3 is TGTGCCAGCAGCCCACGCTCGACAGGGGGCGGCTATAGTGGGGCCAACGTCCTGACTTTC. This translates into CASSPRSTGGGYSGANVLTF. The genes are TRBV5-4 and TRBJ2-6; 10 bases are a match to TRBD1. The CDR3 loop spans 20 amino acids. Per the germline V gene, CDR1 is SGHNT and CDR2 is YYREEE (reference sequence). V lost 4 bases to trimming and J lost 3 bases; unmatched junction nucleotides: 16.